These T cell receptor beta chains were read from a single sample in a study of lymphopenia after photon versus proton radiotherapy. Profiling relied on immunoSEQ multiplex PCR, and the TCRdb table lists in-frame clones only, not all of them. Of under 20,000 clones in the sample, 80% to 95% were seen once. Sequences were derived from peripheral blood, sampled from a patient treated with photon-based radiotherapy. These receptors were obtained from a man aged 60-69 years with pancreatic cancer. The CDR3 runs from the conserved cysteine through the conserved F or W. A D gene is named only where the DNA matches it firmly. Size is stated for part of the rows, as once, few or many counts, or as a class when the clone is expanded.

TRBJ2-3 . TRBV7-2 . CASSLGRSDRTDTQYF TGTGCCAGCAGCTTAGGGAGGAGCGACCGCACAGATACGCAGTATTTT
TRBJ2-1 . TRBV5-1 TRBD2 CASSKRLAESSYNEQFF TGCGCCAGCAGCAAAAGACTAGCGGAGAGCTCCTACAATGAGCAGTTCTTC
TRBJ1-2 once TRBV5-4 TRBD1 CASSPKGQGKNYGYTF TGTGCCAGCAGCCCCAAGGGACAGGGGAAGAACTATGGCTACACCTTC
TRBJ2-6 . TRBV5-1 . CASSRPSGANVLTF TGCGCCAGCAGTAGACCCTCTGGGGCCAACGTCCTGACTTTC
TRBJ2-5 . TRBV19 . CARSVYWTGYQETQYF TGTGCCAGGTCGGTTTATTGGACGGGGTACCAAGAGACCCAGTACTTC
TRBJ2-1 . TRBV5-1 . CASSLGTQSHNEQFF TGCGCCAGCAGCTTGGGGACCCAATCCCACAATGAGCAGTTCTTC
TRBJ2-5 . TRBV6-6 TRBD1 CASKRTGPIDETQYF TGTGCCAGCAAAAGGACAGGCCCCATCGACGAGACCCAGTACTTC
TRBJ1-3 . TRBV7-9 . CASSLAGGNTIYF TGTGCCAGCAGCTTAGCCGGAGGAAACACCATATATTTT
TRBJ2-7 once TRBV5-5 . CASSFDSPLDYEQYF TGTGCCAGCAGTTTCGACAGCCCTCTAGACTACGAGCAGTACTTC
TRBJ2-7 once TRBV4-1 . CASSQGVWSTYEQYF TGCGCCAGCAGCCAAGGCGTCTGGTCAACCTACGAGCAGTACTTC
TRBJ1-5 . TRBV19 TRBD1 CASSIRGQSGGPQHF TGTGCCAGTAGTATAAGGGGACAGAGTGGAGGGCCCCAGCATTTT
TRBJ2-1 few TRBV7-9 . CASSQDSNEQFF TGTGCCAGCAGCCAGGACAGCAATGAGCAGTTCTTC
TRBJ1-4 . TRBV30 . CAWRQGRNEKLFF TGTGCCTGGAGACAGGGAAGGAATGAAAAACTGTTTTTT
TRBJ2-7 . TRBV9 TRBD1 CASSVGQGDYEQYF TGTGCCAGCAGCGTAGGCCAGGGGGACTACGAGCAGTACTTC
TRBJ1-2 . TRBV12-5 TRBD1 CASGPGDRGLFGYTF TGTGCTAGTGGCCCCGGGGACAGGGGACTTTTTGGCTACACCTTC
TRBJ2-3 . TRBV12-5 . CASGPRVDTQYF TGTGCTAGTGGTCCCCGGGTTGATACGCAGTATTTT
TRBJ1-2 . TRBV5-1 . CASSLVMRTGGYTF TGCGCCAGCAGCTTGGTGATGAGGACGGGAGGCTACACCTTC
TRBJ1-5 . TRBV10-3 . CAISPDSASKPQHF TGTGCCATCAGTCCGGACAGCGCGTCCAAGCCCCAGCATTTT
TRBJ1-3 . TRBV7-2 . CASSLRIGNTIYF TGTGCCAGCAGCTTAAGAATAGGAAACACCATATATTTT
TRBJ1-1 . TRBV18 TRBD1 CASSPQGADTEAFF TGTGCCAGCTCACCACAGGGGGCTGACACTGAAGCTTTCTTT
TRBJ1-1 . TRBV5-5 . CASSLYRVYTEAFF TGTGCCAGCAGCTTATACAGGGTCTACACTGAAGCTTTCTTT
TRBJ2-1 . TRBV10-3 TRBD1 CAISELTGLEQFF TGTGCCATCAGTGAGTTGACAGGGCTTGAGCAGTTCTTC
TRBJ1-5 . TRBV11-2 . CASSLEGPSQPQHF TGTGCCAGCAGCTTAGAGGGGCCCTCCCAGCCCCAGCATTTT
TRBJ1-2 . TRBV30 TRBD1 CAWGPSGGASYYGYTF TGTGCCTGGGGTCCCTCAGGGGGCGCTTCCTACTATGGCTACACCTTC
TRBJ2-5 . TRBV10-3 TRBD2 CAISESGLALETQYF TGTGCCATCAGTGAATCGGGACTAGCGTTGGAGACCCAGTACTTC
TRBJ1-3 . TRBV11-2 . CASSFPGRGNTIYF TGTGCCAGCAGCTTCCCGGGGAGAGGAAACACCATATATTTT
TRBJ2-3 . TRBV28 . CASSQGGWRTDTQYF TGTGCCAGCTCGCAGGGTGGGTGGCGGACAGATACGCAGTATTTT
TRBJ2-2 . TRBV19 TRBD1 CASSIDLGGSTGELFF TGTGCCAGTAGTATAGATTTAGGGGGCTCCACCGGGGAGCTGTTTTTT
TRBJ1-2 . TRBV11-2 . CASSNRLYGYTF TGTGCCAGCAGCAATCGCCTTTATGGCTACACCTTC
TRBJ2-7 . TRBV15 . CATSKRGMGLFSSYEQYF TGTGCCACCAGCAAAAGGGGGATGGGACTATTCAGCTCCTACGAGCAGTACTTC
TRBJ1-6 . TRBV30 . CAWRQVINSPLHF TGTGCCTGGAGGCAGGTTATCAATTCACCCCTCCACTTT
TRBJ2-5 . TRBV2 . CASRGGLFQETQYF TGTGCCAGCAGAGGGGGACTTTTCCAAGAGACCCAGTACTTC
TRBJ1-2 . TRBV4-2 . CASSQGLYGYTF TGTGCCAGCAGCCAAGGCCTCTATGGCTACACCTTC
TRBJ2-7 . TRBV7-8 TRBD1 CASSLVRTGGDEQYF TGTGCCAGCAGCTTAGTAAGGACAGGGGGCGACGAGCAGTACTTC
TRBJ2-7 . TRBV18 . CASSPRGAGASYEQYF TGTGCCAGCTCACCACGGGGCGCGGGTGCCTCGTACGAGCAGTACTTC
TRBJ1-2 . TRBV5-8 . CASSLRGSNYGYTF TGTGCCAGCAGCTTGAGGGGTTCTAACTATGGCTACACCTTC
TRBJ1-2 . TRBV5-4 . CANSLAVFYGYTF TGTGCCAACAGTCTGGCGGTCTTTTATGGCTACACCTTC
TRBJ1-6 once TRBV30 TRBD1 CAWSATGWDSPLHF TGTGCCTGGAGTGCGACAGGGTGGGATTCACCCCTCCACTTT
TRBJ1-3 . TRBV30 . CAWSVRGFNPGNTIYF TGTGCCTGGAGTGTACGCGGGTTTAACCCTGGAAACACCATATATTTT
TRBJ2-7 . TRBV19 . CASSNRQGGYEQYF TGTGCCAGTAGTAACCGACAGGGAGGCTACGAGCAGTACTTC
TRBJ2-3 . TRBV4-3 TRBD2 CASSQASLAGGYTDTQYF TGCGCCAGCAGCCAAGCCTCTTTGGCGGGGGGGTACACAGATACGCAGTATTTT
TRBJ1-5 . TRBV19 . CASSPLDAGDNQPQHF TGTGCCAGTAGTCCTCTTGACGCAGGGGACAATCAGCCCCAGCATTTT
TRBJ1-1 . TRBV9 . CASSVVRSVTEAFF TGTGCCAGCAGCGTAGTCAGGTCGGTGACTGAAGCTTTCTTT
TRBJ2-1 once TRBV27 . CASSLTREFLNEQFF TGTGCCAGCAGTTTAACCCGGGAATTCCTGAATGAGCAGTTCTTC
TRBJ2-3 . TRBV30 . CAWRDTLESGDTQYF TGTGCCTGGAGGGACACACTAGAAAGCGGGGATACGCAGTATTTT
TRBJ2-5 . TRBV7-2 . CASSPDRTRPETQYF TGTGCCAGCAGCCCAGATCGCACGCGTCCCGAGACCCAGTACTTC
TRBJ1-1 . TRBV27 . CASSTPRGGNTEAFF TGTGCCAGCAGCACACCACGCGGGGGCAACACTGAAGCTTTCTTT
TRBJ2-6 . TRBV19 . CASNPSWANVLTF TGTGCCAGTAACCCCTCCTGGGCCAACGTCCTGACTTTC
TRBJ2-1 . TRBV9 . CASSVVDYNEQFF TGTGCCAGCAGCGTAGTAGACTACAATGAGCAGTTCTTC
TRBJ1-4 . TRBV6-1 . CASSQAWGFGEKLFF TGTGCCAGCAGTCAGGCGTGGGGGTTTGGTGAAAAACTGTTTTTT
TRBJ2-1 . TRBV27 . CASRAGSSSYNEQFF TGTGCCAGCAGGGCAGGGTCCAGCTCCTACAATGAGCAGTTCTTC
TRBJ1-4 . TRBV2 . CASRVVGEKLFF TGTGCCAGCAGGGTTGTGGGTGAAAAACTGTTTTTT
TRBJ2-5 . TRBV19 . CASSIGRGRRETQYF TGTGCCAGTAGTATTGGGAGGGGGCGCAGGGAGACCCAGTACTTC
TRBJ1-4 . TRBV6-5 TRBD1 CASSYSDRGSEKLFF TGTGCCAGCAGTTACTCGGACAGGGGGAGCGAAAAACTGTTTTTT
TRBJ2-7 . TRBV11-2 . CASSLGVTGYEQYF TGTGCCAGCAGCTTAGGGGTTACGGGCTACGAGCAGTACTTC